The clone carrying this T cell receptor (beta chain) was detected once. Its antigen is as yet unknown. This entry comes from a study of cytomegalovirus exposure and HLA in healthy donors. Study observations and caveats: The study put about 180 TCR beta chains on its list as cytomegalovirus-associated.

Generated by immunoSEQ multiplex PCR, the TCRdb table keeps only in-frame clones and is missing some. The sample lists 90,000 to 150,000 clones, around nine tenths seen once, with about 6.9% in the top ten. The germline CDR1 and CDR2 sequences are KGHSH and LQKENI. V was trimmed by 2 bases and J by 0 bases, leaving 16 bases between them. The CDR3 is 17 amino acids. The sequence derives from a woman under 30 in good health and CMV-seropositive. Sequencing was performed on PBMCs. The chain couples TRBV18 to TRBJ2-5; the D gene is possibly TRBD2 (5 bases). In DNA, the CDR3 is TGTGCCAGCTCACCAAGCTTGAGCGGTTGGTACCAAGAGACCCAGTACTTC. It specifies CASSPSLSGWYQETQYF.